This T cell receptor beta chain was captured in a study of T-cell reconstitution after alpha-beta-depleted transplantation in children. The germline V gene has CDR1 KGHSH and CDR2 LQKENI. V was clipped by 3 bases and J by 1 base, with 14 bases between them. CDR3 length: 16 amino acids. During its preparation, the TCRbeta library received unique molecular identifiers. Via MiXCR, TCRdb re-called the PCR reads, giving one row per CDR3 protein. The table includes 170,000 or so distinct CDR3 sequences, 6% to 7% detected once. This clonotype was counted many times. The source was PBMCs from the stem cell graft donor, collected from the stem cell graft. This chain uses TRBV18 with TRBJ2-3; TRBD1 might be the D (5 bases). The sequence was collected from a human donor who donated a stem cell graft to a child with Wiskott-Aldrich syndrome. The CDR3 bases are TGTGCCAGCTCACCTGGGGCTCTCAGGGGCACAGATACGCAGTATTTT. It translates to CASSPGALRGTDTQYF.